This TCR beta chain was observed in a study of Ad26.COV2.S vaccination and SARS-CoV-2 variants. Study observations and caveats: TCR breadth and depth estimates may have understated total T cell responses. Placebo recipients had lower spike-specific TCR breadth than vaccine recipients. Placebo and vaccine recipients had non-spike TCR breadth that was similar. Responses of spike-specific T cells (both CD8+ and CD4+) reportedly showed substantial breadth after vaccination.

The table came from immunoSEQ multiplex PCR; TCRdb's copy has only in-frame clones and leaves some out. This repertoire shows about 350,000 clones, about 90% found once; its top ten account for about 3.8%. In the case of this clone: The antigen is not known.

The source of this sequence is a human donor who had recovered from COVID-19. The specimen was peripheral blood, collected after recovery from COVID-19.

As DNA, the CDR3 is TGTGCCAGCTCCCCTCGGGAAGGGGGCTCTGGAAACACCATATATTTT. This codes for CASSPREGGSGNTIYF. The V and J genes are TRBV18 and TRBJ1-3; possibly TRBD1 for D (6 bases). The CDR3 totals 16 residues. From germline, CDR1 is KGHSH and CDR2 LQKENI. V was shortened by 6 bases and J by 0 bases, with 15 bases between the two germline ends.